This is a list of T cell receptor beta chains from one sample in a study of blood T cells in healthy people across ages. TCRdb re-analysed the 5' RACE reads in MiXCR, keeping a single row per CDR3 protein. Of roughly 800,000 distinct CDR3 sequences listed, 58% are singletons. Specimen: blood. The receptors were sampled from a man between 25 and 39 years old in good health. Each CDR3 is given with its conserved first and last residue. Fields, in order: CDR3 DNA, CDR3 protein, J gene, V gene, D gene, clone size. The D gene is left open where the match is weak. Clone size is shown for a subset of rows, as once, few, many or a class of expanded clone.

cdr3_nt: TGTGCCAGCAGCTCGTCCCAGGGGGGTTACAATGAGCAGTTCTTC
cdr3_aa: CASSSSQGGYNEQFF
j_call: TRBJ2-1
v_call: TRBV7-2
d_call: -
clone_size: -

cdr3_nt: TGTGCCAGCAGCCCGAAGGAGGGATTCGCAGATACGCAGTATTTT
cdr3_aa: CASSPKEGFADTQYF
j_call: TRBJ2-3
v_call: TRBV9
d_call: -
clone_size: -

cdr3_nt: TGTGCCAGCCGGCAGTATCGGCAACAAGCAAGCAATGAGCAGTTCTTC
cdr3_aa: CASRQYRQQASNEQFF
j_call: TRBJ2-1
v_call: TRBV2
d_call: -
clone_size: -

cdr3_nt: TGCGCCAGCAGCCAAGAGGGGGGCAGGGTTGCCTACGAGCAGTACTTC
cdr3_aa: CASSQEGGRVAYEQYF
j_call: TRBJ2-7
v_call: TRBV4-3
d_call: -
clone_size: -

cdr3_nt: TGCGCCAGCAGCCAAGATTTCGGACCGGCCTACAATGAGCAGTTCTTC
cdr3_aa: CASSQDFGPAYNEQFF
j_call: TRBJ2-1
v_call: TRBV4-3
d_call: -
clone_size: once

cdr3_nt: TGTGCCAGCAGCTTTTCACGGGTTGGCTCCTACAATGAGCAGTTCTTC
cdr3_aa: CASSFSRVGSYNEQFF
j_call: TRBJ2-1
v_call: TRBV7-9
d_call: -
clone_size: -

cdr3_nt: TGTGCCAGCCGTAAACACGGACAGGGAGAGTACGAGCAGTACTTC
cdr3_aa: CASRKHGQGEYEQYF
j_call: TRBJ2-7
v_call: TRBV28
d_call: TRBD1
clone_size: -

cdr3_nt: TGCAGTGCTAGAGTGGGGGGAGGGGGCTACGAGCAGTACTTC
cdr3_aa: CSARVGGGGYEQYF
j_call: TRBJ2-7
v_call: TRBV20-1
d_call: -
clone_size: -

cdr3_nt: TGTGCCAGCTCACCCGGTGTGGAGACCCAGTACTTC
cdr3_aa: CASSPGVETQYF
j_call: TRBJ2-5
v_call: TRBV18
d_call: -
clone_size: many

cdr3_nt: TGTGCCAGCAGTCGGGGGACTAGCGGGGGGCTGTCCGCGACCCAGTACTTC
cdr3_aa: CASSRGTSGGLSATQYF
j_call: TRBJ2-5
v_call: TRBV2
d_call: TRBD2
clone_size: -

cdr3_nt: TGCGCCAGCAGTGAGGGGAAGAGGGGGCAGGAGACCCAGTACTTC
cdr3_aa: CASSEGKRGQETQYF
j_call: TRBJ2-5
v_call: TRBV10-1
d_call: TRBD1
clone_size: -

cdr3_nt: TGTGCCAGCAGACCAGGACAGTCTGGGGCCAACGTCCTGACTTTC
cdr3_aa: CASRPGQSGANVLTF
j_call: TRBJ2-6
v_call: TRBV6-6
d_call: -
clone_size: -

cdr3_nt: TGCGCCAGCAATAAAGGCCGGCTTACAACTAATGAAAAACTGTTTTTT
cdr3_aa: CASNKGRLTTNEKLFF
j_call: TRBJ1-4
v_call: TRBV5-1
d_call: -
clone_size: -

cdr3_nt: TGTGCCAGCAGCGCCTCCCACGGGAGCTCCTACAATGAGCAGTTCTTC
cdr3_aa: CASSASHGSSYNEQFF
j_call: TRBJ2-1
v_call: TRBV9
d_call: -
clone_size: once

cdr3_nt: TGTGCCAGCAGCTCCGGGGGGTTACGGCCCCAGCATTTT
cdr3_aa: CASSSGGLRPQHF
j_call: TRBJ1-5
v_call: TRBV7-2
d_call: -
clone_size: once

cdr3_nt: TGCGCCAGCAGCCAAGCGGCATCAGGCAATCAGCCCCAGCATTTT
cdr3_aa: CASSQAASGNQPQHF
j_call: TRBJ1-5
v_call: TRBV4-3
d_call: -
clone_size: -

cdr3_nt: TGTGCCAGCTACGGGACAGGGGGCAGCGAGCAGTTCTTC
cdr3_aa: CASYGTGGSEQFF
j_call: TRBJ2-1
v_call: TRBV12-3/TRBV12-4
d_call: TRBD1
clone_size: -

cdr3_nt: TGTGCCAGCAGCGTAGCTGGCAACCCCACCTACGAGCAGTACTTC
cdr3_aa: CASSVAGNPTYEQYF
j_call: TRBJ2-7
v_call: TRBV9
d_call: -
clone_size: -

cdr3_nt: TGTGCCAGCAGCTTATCAACGGAGTACGCTGGCTACACCTTC
cdr3_aa: CASSLSTEYAGYTF
j_call: TRBJ1-2
v_call: TRBV7-2
d_call: -
clone_size: few

cdr3_nt: TGTGCCAGCAGCGTCGGACAGGGAAACGATTCACCCCTCCACTTT
cdr3_aa: CASSVGQGNDSPLHF
j_call: TRBJ1-6
v_call: TRBV9
d_call: TRBD1
clone_size: -

cdr3_nt: TGTGCCAGCAGTTCTATTACTAGCGGGAGAAATGAGCAGTTCTTC
cdr3_aa: CASSSITSGRNEQFF
j_call: TRBJ2-1
v_call: TRBV28
d_call: TRBD2
clone_size: few

cdr3_nt: TGCAGCGCGAGGGCCGATCGGGGGGATGAGCAGTTCTTC
cdr3_aa: CSARADRGDEQFF
j_call: TRBJ2-1
v_call: TRBV29-1
d_call: TRBD2
clone_size: few

cdr3_nt: TGTGCCAGCAGCCATCGGTACCCGAACACCGGGGAGCTGTTTTTT
cdr3_aa: CASSHRYPNTGELFF
j_call: TRBJ2-2
v_call: TRBV14
d_call: -
clone_size: -

cdr3_nt: TGTGCCAGCAGCGCGACCTCGAATTCACCCCTCCACTTT
cdr3_aa: CASSATSNSPLHF
j_call: TRBJ1-6
v_call: TRBV9
d_call: -
clone_size: -

cdr3_nt: TGCGCCAGCAGCTTGGGGGTAGCGGGATCTAACGAGCAGTACTTC
cdr3_aa: CASSLGVAGSNEQYF
j_call: TRBJ2-7
v_call: TRBV5-1
d_call: TRBD2
clone_size: -

cdr3_nt: TGTGCCATGAGTTCTGGCTATGAGCAGTTCTTC
cdr3_aa: CAMSSGYEQFF
j_call: TRBJ2-1
v_call: TRBV24-1
d_call: -
clone_size: once

cdr3_nt: TGTGCCAGCAGCTCTCGAGGGGTCACAGATACGCAGTATTTT
cdr3_aa: CASSSRGVTDTQYF
j_call: TRBJ2-3
v_call: TRBV11-2
d_call: -
clone_size: -

cdr3_nt: TGTGCCAGCAGACCCAGGGCAGGGGAAGAGACCCAGTACTTC
cdr3_aa: CASRPRAGEETQYF
j_call: TRBJ2-5
v_call: TRBV6-1
d_call: -
clone_size: few

cdr3_nt: TGTGCCAGCAGCTACCCGGGGGGGCGCAATGAGCAGTTCTTC
cdr3_aa: CASSYPGGRNEQFF
j_call: TRBJ2-1
v_call: TRBV7-3
d_call: TRBD2
clone_size: few

cdr3_nt: TGTGCCAGCAGTTACGATCCACCGGGAACCTACAATGAGCAGTTCTTC
cdr3_aa: CASSYDPPGTYNEQFF
j_call: TRBJ2-1
v_call: TRBV6-5
d_call: -
clone_size: -

cdr3_nt: TGTGCCACCAGCAGAGATCGTTTCGAGACCCAGTACTTC
cdr3_aa: CATSRDRFETQYF
j_call: TRBJ2-5
v_call: TRBV15
d_call: -
clone_size: -

cdr3_nt: TGTGCCAGCAGTTACTGGGGGGGTCATAGGAACACTGAAGCTTTCTTT
cdr3_aa: CASSYWGGHRNTEAFF
j_call: TRBJ1-1
v_call: TRBV6-5
d_call: -
clone_size: -

cdr3_nt: TGCGCCAGCAGCCAAGTCGTGGGAACAGGGGGCGGGGATGAGCAGTTCTTC
cdr3_aa: CASSQVVGTGGGDEQFF
j_call: TRBJ2-1
v_call: TRBV4-1
d_call: TRBD1
clone_size: -

cdr3_nt: TGTGCCAGCAGCTCGTCCCGGGACAGGGGGGGCCTAAACATTCAGTACTTC
cdr3_aa: CASSSSRDRGGLNIQYF
j_call: TRBJ2-4
v_call: TRBV11-2
d_call: TRBD1
clone_size: -

cdr3_nt: TGTGCCAGCAGACAACCGTTACCGGGACAGGGAAAGAGAGGCCAGTACTTC
cdr3_aa: CASRQPLPGQGKRGQYF
j_call: TRBJ2-5
v_call: TRBV6-2/TRBV6-3
d_call: TRBD1
clone_size: -

cdr3_nt: TGTGCCAGCAGCCCCCCTAGAAACACAGATACGCAGTATTTT
cdr3_aa: CASSPPRNTDTQYF
j_call: TRBJ2-3
v_call: TRBV7-2
d_call: -
clone_size: few

cdr3_nt: TGTGCCAGCAGCCAAGAGGGGGCTCGGTCCTACGAGCAGTACTTC
cdr3_aa: CASSQEGARSYEQYF
j_call: TRBJ2-7
v_call: TRBV4-2
d_call: -
clone_size: -

cdr3_nt: TGTGCCAGCAGTTTACGATGGCTAGCGGGAGTAGAGACCCAGTACTTC
cdr3_aa: CASSLRWLAGVETQYF
j_call: TRBJ2-5
v_call: TRBV27
d_call: TRBD2
clone_size: -

cdr3_nt: TGTGCCACCAGTGAGGTTAGCGGGAGGGCCAACAATGAGCAGTTCTTC
cdr3_aa: CATSEVSGRANNEQFF
j_call: TRBJ2-1
v_call: TRBV24-1
d_call: TRBD2
clone_size: -

cdr3_nt: TGTGCCAGCAGTGCCCGGGGAGTCGGCCAGCCCCAGCATTTT
cdr3_aa: CASSARGVGQPQHF
j_call: TRBJ1-5
v_call: TRBV6-2/TRBV6-3
d_call: -
clone_size: -

cdr3_nt: TGCAGTGCTGGATGGGACATCGGGACCACTCAGCCCCAGCATTTT
cdr3_aa: CSAGWDIGTTQPQHF
j_call: TRBJ1-5
v_call: TRBV20-1
d_call: -
clone_size: -

cdr3_nt: TGCAGTGCTAAACGGGATTGGGGGCAAGAGACCCAGTACTTC
cdr3_aa: CSAKRDWGQETQYF
j_call: TRBJ2-5
v_call: TRBV20-1
d_call: -
clone_size: -

cdr3_nt: TGTGCCAGCAGTGGCCTTGTCGGGACAGAAGGTACGACAGATACGCAGTATTTT
cdr3_aa: CASSGLVGTEGTTDTQYF
j_call: TRBJ2-3
v_call: TRBV25-1
d_call: TRBD1
clone_size: -

cdr3_nt: TGTGCCAGCAGCTTACAGGGGGCTATAGAGACCCAGTACTTC
cdr3_aa: CASSLQGAIETQYF
j_call: TRBJ2-5
v_call: TRBV5-4
d_call: TRBD1
clone_size: -

cdr3_nt: TGTGCCAGCAGCCCACCCGGGACCCTTTCCTACGAGCAGTACTTC
cdr3_aa: CASSPPGTLSYEQYF
j_call: TRBJ2-7
v_call: TRBV28
d_call: -
clone_size: few

cdr3_nt: TGTGCCTGGGCCCTCGGGCTAGGAGAGACCCAGTACTTC
cdr3_aa: CAWALGLGETQYF
j_call: TRBJ2-5
v_call: TRBV30
d_call: -
clone_size: -

cdr3_nt: TGTGCCAGCAGCTCGACAGGGGGCACCGGGGAGCTGTTTTTT
cdr3_aa: CASSSTGGTGELFF
j_call: TRBJ2-2
v_call: TRBV7-2
d_call: TRBD1
clone_size: few

cdr3_nt: TGTGCCAGCAGCCGGCGGCGGGTGTTGGAGACCCAGTACTTC
cdr3_aa: CASSRRRVLETQYF
j_call: TRBJ2-5
v_call: TRBV14
d_call: -
clone_size: -

cdr3_nt: TGTGCCAGCAGCTTAGGCTTGGTTTCGAGCGGGAGGCCCTATGAGCAGTTCTTC
cdr3_aa: CASSLGLVSSGRPYEQFF
j_call: TRBJ2-1
v_call: TRBV7-9
d_call: TRBD2
clone_size: few

cdr3_nt: TGTGCCAGCAGTCAGAGGGACCATGGCTACACCTTC
cdr3_aa: CASSQRDHGYTF
j_call: TRBJ1-2
v_call: TRBV6-5
d_call: -
clone_size: -

cdr3_nt: TGTGCCAGCAGCTTAGGGACGCAATACAATGAGCAGTTCTTC
cdr3_aa: CASSLGTQYNEQFF
j_call: TRBJ2-1
v_call: TRBV7-8
d_call: -
clone_size: -

cdr3_nt: TGTGCCAGCTCGCCGGGACAGGGGGGTCCCGAGCAGTACTTC
cdr3_aa: CASSPGQGGPEQYF
j_call: TRBJ2-7
v_call: TRBV6-5
d_call: TRBD1
clone_size: -

cdr3_nt: TGTGCCACTGAGGACAGGAGAAAAGCCACAGATACGCAGTATTTT
cdr3_aa: CATEDRRKATDTQYF
j_call: TRBJ2-3
v_call: TRBV6-2/TRBV6-3
d_call: TRBD1
clone_size: few

cdr3_nt: TGTGCCAGCAGTTACTTAGCGGGAGGGCAGGCCTACAATGAGCAGTTCTTC
cdr3_aa: CASSYLAGGQAYNEQFF
j_call: TRBJ2-1
v_call: TRBV2
d_call: TRBD2
clone_size: -

cdr3_nt: TGTGCCAGCAGTTGGTTGGAGGGTGGAAGAGAGACCCAGTATTTC
cdr3_aa: CASSWLEGGRETQYF
j_call: TRBJ2-7
v_call: TRBV6-5
d_call: -
clone_size: -

cdr3_nt: TGTGCCATCAGACGACTGGCGGGAGACAAAGAAGAGCAGTACTTC
cdr3_aa: CAIRRLAGDKEEQYF
j_call: TRBJ2-7
v_call: TRBV10-3
d_call: TRBD2
clone_size: -

cdr3_nt: TGTGCCAGCAGCTTAGAATTGGAGGTGATCCAAGAGACCCAGTACTTC
cdr3_aa: CASSLELEVIQETQYF
j_call: TRBJ2-5
v_call: TRBV11-2
d_call: -
clone_size: -

cdr3_nt: TGCGCCAGCAGGGAGACAGGGGCCTACGAGCAGTACTTC
cdr3_aa: CASRETGAYEQYF
j_call: TRBJ2-7
v_call: TRBV10-2
d_call: TRBD1
clone_size: -